This T cell receptor (beta chain) was found in a study of T cells after posttransplantation cyclophosphamide. TCRdb keeps only in-frame clones here, not all; method: immunoSEQ multiplex PCR. The sample consists of approximately 45,000 clones, 92% of them appearing once. Sequencing was performed on PBMCs. The clonotype comes from a woman between 50 and 59 years old in good health and a related stem cell transplant donor.

The CDR3 bases are TGTGCCAGCAGCTTAGGTCCCAGGGGAATAAACTATGGCTACACCTTC. As protein: CASSLGPRGINYGYTF. This chain links TRBV5-6 with TRBJ1-2; possible D gene TRBD1, 6 bases. The CDR3 loop spans 16 amino acids. V gave up 2 bases and J gave up 2 bases, with 16 bases separating them. The germline CDR1 and CDR2 sequences are SGHDT and YYEEEE.